One and the same sample provided the 17 T cell receptor beta chains below, sequenced in a study of shared clonotypes between healthy human individuals. TCRdb keeps only in-frame clones here, not all; method: immunoSEQ multiplex PCR. The sample lists about 2 million clones; approximately 95% were seen once. Terminally differentiated effector memory CD45RA+ cells were excluded by CCR7 positive selection of CD45RO-negative cells. Material for sequencing was naive CD8+ T cells sorted from blood. The source is a young man in good health.

The chain carries TRBV15 and TRBJ2-5, with D perhaps matching TRBD2 (6 bases). V lost 5 bases and J lost 1, with 8 bases in between. The CDR3 has 13 residues. From germline, CDR1 is LNHNV and CDR2 YYDKDF (reference sequence). The CDR3 nucleotides read TGTGCCACCAGCCAGGGACTCCAAGAGACCCAGTACTTC. It specifies CATSQGLQETQYF.

The CDR3 here is CASSYSGAPLNYGYTF. Here the CDR3 DNA reads TGTGCCAGCAGTTACTCTGGCGCACCCCTAAACTATGGCTACACCTTC. The chain combines TRBV6-5 with TRBJ1-2, with D hard to call. CDR1 and CDR2 from the germline V gene are MNHEY and SVGAGI. There are 16 residues in the CDR3. Trimming removed 0 bases at V and 2 bases at J, with 13 bases between.

This rearrangement joins TRBV27 to TRBJ2-7; TRBD2 might be the D (6 bases). Trimming left V 4 bases short and J 1 base short, with 14 bases between. CDR1 and CDR2 from the germline V gene are MNHEY and SMNVEV (reference sequence). CDR3 length equals 15 residues. The CDR3 loop is CASSSIRERSYEQYF. In DNA form, the CDR3 reads TGTGCCAGCAGTTCGATCCGGGAGCGTTCCTACGAGCAGTACTTC.

This clone was counted only a few times. The chain recombines TRBV19 with TRBJ1-3, with unresolved D. Trimming removed 3 bases at V and 0 bases at J, with 9 bases between. Germline V gives CDR1 LNHDA, CDR2 SQIVND (reference sequence). The CDR3 sequence is 15 residues long. CDR3 DNA sequence: TGTGCCAGTAGTATTTGGGTTGGCTCTGGAAACACCATATATTTT. It specifies CASSIWVGSGNTIYF. Drawing the rest from reference TRBV19 and TRBJ1-3, the complete variable domain is DGGITQSPKYLFRKEGQNVTLSCEQNLNHDAMYWYRQDPGQGLRLIYYSQIVNDFQKGDIAEGYSVSREKKESFPLTVTSAQKNPTAFYLCASSIWVGSGNTIYFGEGSWLTVV.

The V call is TRBV4-1, the J call TRBJ1-2; no definite D call. The length of the CDR3 is 17 residues. V was shortened by 4 bases and J by 0 bases, with 18 bases between the two germline ends. Germline V gene data show CDR1 as MGHRA and CDR2 as YSYEKL. DNA of the CDR3: TGCGCCAGCAGCCCGGAAGGACTTCCAGAAGCTAACTATGGCTACACCTTC. It codes for CASSPEGLPEANYGYTF.

V is TRBV27 and J is TRBJ2-1; 7 bases line up with TRBD1. The V and J ends lost 6 bases and 10 bases, in that order; junction bases with no gene match: 9. This CDR3 spans 13 amino acids. Germline V gene data show CDR1 as MNHEY and CDR2 as SMNVEV (reference sequence). The CDR3 loop is CASSPTGDEEQFF. The CDR3 region has the DNA TGTGCCAGCAGCCCTACAGGGGATGAGGAGCAGTTCTTC.

V gene TRBV9 combines with J gene TRBJ1-2; 10 bases align to TRBD1. V was clipped by 1 base and J by 8 bases; unmatched bases: 11. In germline, CDR1 is SGDLS, CDR2 YYNGEE. The CDR3 contains 16 residues. The CDR3 sequence: CASSVNSGTGEDGYTF. The CDR3 nucleotides read TGTGCCAGCAGCGTAAACTCTGGGACAGGGGAGGACGGCTACACCTTC.

The chain carries TRBV10-3 and TRBJ2-2; 9 bases map to TRBD2. CDR3 length: 14 amino acids. V lost 6 bases to trimming and J lost 5 bases; unmatched junction nucleotides: 4. CDR1 and CDR2 from the germline V gene are ENHRY and SYGVKD. The CDR3 region has the DNA TGTGCCATCAGCCGACTAGCGGATACCGGGGAGCTGTTTTTT. Translation: CAISRLADTGELFF.

The chain is built from TRBV30 and TRBJ2-5; no firm D call. Trimming removed 0 bases from V and 5 bases from J, with 10 bases in between. CDR1 and CDR2 from the germline V gene are GTSNPN and SVGIG (reference sequence). This CDR3 is 13 amino acids long. The CDR3 reads CAWSVQWSETQYF. The CDR3 DNA sequence: TGTGCCTGGAGTGTACAGTGGAGTGAGACCCAGTACTTC.

This clone was detected once. Other DNA sequences from this sample encode an identical CDR3 as well. V usage is TRBV29-1 and J usage is TRBJ2-7; D remains ambiguous. This CDR3 has 10 amino acids. V was clipped by 4 bases and J by 4 bases, with 5 bases between them. Germline CDR1 is SQVTM and CDR2 is ANQGSEA. The CDR3 here is CSVVEYEQYF. In nucleotides, the CDR3 is TGCAGCGTTGTCGAGTACGAGCAGTACTTC.

Comment on this clone: Additional DNA sequences in this sample encode the identical CDR3. The chain couples TRBV19 to TRBJ1-1; D not resolved. V lost 3 bases and J lost 1, with 6 bases in between. The germline CDR1 and CDR2 sequences are LNHDA and SQIVND (reference sequence). CDR3 length equals 13 residues. The CDR3 coding sequence is TGTGCCAGTAGTATTGGGAAGAACACTGAAGCTTTCTTT. It yields the protein CASSIGKNTEAFF.

V is TRBV5-8 and J is TRBJ1-5; 7 positions agree with TRBD1. The trim removed 1 base at V and 6 bases at J, leaving 7 bases unmatched. The CDR3 covers 15 residues. Germline CDR1 SGHTS, CDR2 YDEGEE. The CDR3 DNA sequence: TGTGCCAGCAGCTTGTCGAGACAGGGAAGTCAGCCCCAGCATTTT. Amino acid sequence: CASSLSRQGSQPQHF.

In DNA form, the CDR3 reads TGTGCCAGCCTGGTTGCGGGGAACAATGAGCAGTTCTTC. Translated, it gives CASLVAGNNEQFF. The rearrangement joins TRBV11-3 to TRBJ2-1; maybe TRBD2 (6 bases). Germline assignment: CDR1 SGHNT and CDR2 YENEEA. V shed 8 bases and J shed 5 bases, with 13 bases lying between them. There are 13 residues in the CDR3.

This chain uses TRBV27 with TRBJ2-3; the match to TRBD2 covers 10 bases. V dropped 1 base and J dropped 1; count of bases not matched to a gene: 11. This CDR3 contains 19 residues. Germline values: CDR1 MNHEY, CDR2 SMNVEV (reference sequence). The CDR3 nucleotides read TGTGCCAGCAGTTTATTTCCTAGCGGGGGCCATGACGGCACAGATACGCAGTATTTT. This sequence encodes CASSLFPSGGHDGTDTQYF.

V and J are TRBV6-1 and TRBJ1-6; D call uncertain. There are 14 residues in the CDR3. Trimming stripped 8 bases from V and 0 bases from J, with 8 bases between. The V gene's germline CDR1 is MNHNS and CDR2 SASEGT. The CDR3 nucleotides are TGTGCCAGCTTCGGGAGCTCCTATAATTCACCCCTCCACTTT. It yields the protein CASFGSSYNSPLHF.

This chain joins TRBV5-1 and TRBJ2-7; 13 positions agree with TRBD2. Germline V gene sequence: CDR1 SGHRS, CDR2 YFSETQ. J was trimmed by 3 bases and V by 4 bases; bases with no gene match: 7. The CDR3 runs to 16 residues. CDR3 nucleotides: TGCGCCAGCAGCCTTCGGACTAGCGGGAGTATCTACGAGCAGTACTTC. It encodes CASSLRTSGSIYEQYF.

V gene TRBV19 combines with J gene TRBJ2-7, with TRBD2 identical over 8 bases. From germline, CDR1 is LNHDA and CDR2 SQIVND (reference sequence). This CDR3 is built from 15 residues. After removal of 5 bases from V and 0 bases from J, the junction contained 6 bases not matched to a gene. The CDR3: CASSAIAGLSYEQYF. The CDR3, as DNA: TGTGCCAGTAGTGCGATAGCGGGGCTCTCCTACGAGCAGTACTTC.